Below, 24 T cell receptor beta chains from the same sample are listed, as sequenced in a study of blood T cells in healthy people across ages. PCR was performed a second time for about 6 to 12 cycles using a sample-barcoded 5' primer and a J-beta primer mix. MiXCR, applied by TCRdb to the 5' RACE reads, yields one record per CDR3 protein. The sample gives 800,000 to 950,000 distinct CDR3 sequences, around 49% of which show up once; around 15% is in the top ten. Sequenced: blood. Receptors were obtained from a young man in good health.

The CDR3 reads CSARGTGATYEQYF. The DNA for the CDR3 is TGCAGTGCCAGGGGGACAGGGGCGACCTACGAGCAGTACTTC. The gene calls are TRBV20-1 and TRBJ2-7; 10 bases agree with TRBD1. The V gene end was trimmed by 6 bases and the J gene end by 2 bases; junction bases not matched to a gene: 7. The CDR3 totals 14 residues. Looked up from germline, CDR1 is DFQATT and CDR2 is SNEGSKA (reference sequence).

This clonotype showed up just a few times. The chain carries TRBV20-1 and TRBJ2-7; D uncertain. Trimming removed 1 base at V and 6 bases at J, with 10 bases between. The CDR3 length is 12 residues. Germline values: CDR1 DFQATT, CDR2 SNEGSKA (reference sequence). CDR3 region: CSARVPPVEQYF. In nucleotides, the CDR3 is TGCAGTGCTAGAGTCCCCCCCGTCGAGCAGTACTTC.

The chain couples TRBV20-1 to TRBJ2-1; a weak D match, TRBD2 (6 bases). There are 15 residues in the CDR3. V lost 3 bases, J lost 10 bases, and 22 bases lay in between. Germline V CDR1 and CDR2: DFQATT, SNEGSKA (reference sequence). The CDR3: CSASGPGLGLREQFF. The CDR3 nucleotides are TGCAGTGCTAGTGGACCGGGACTCGGATTGAGGGAGCAGTTCTTC.

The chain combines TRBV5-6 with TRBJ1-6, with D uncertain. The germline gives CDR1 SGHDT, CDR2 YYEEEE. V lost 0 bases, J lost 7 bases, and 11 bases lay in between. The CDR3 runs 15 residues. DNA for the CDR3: TGTGCCAGCAGCTTGGCGGGGTCGCCCAATTCACCCCTCCACTTT. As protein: CASSLAGSPNSPLHF.

CDR3 DNA sequence: TGTGCCAGCAGTTTAGGGGCCGGACACACAGATACGCAGTATTTT. This codes for CASSLGAGHTDTQYF. The J gene is TRBJ2-3, the V gene TRBV12-3 or TRBV12-4; D is possibly TRBD1 (5 bases). This CDR3 is built from 15 residues. Trimming cost V 1 base and J 2 bases, with 10 bases left between them.

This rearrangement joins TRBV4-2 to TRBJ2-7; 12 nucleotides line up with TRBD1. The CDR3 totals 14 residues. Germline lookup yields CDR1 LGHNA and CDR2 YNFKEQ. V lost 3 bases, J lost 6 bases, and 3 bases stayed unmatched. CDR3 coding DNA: TGTGCCAGCAGCCACCCGGGACAGGGGGCCGAGCAGTACTTC. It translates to CASSHPGQGAEQYF.

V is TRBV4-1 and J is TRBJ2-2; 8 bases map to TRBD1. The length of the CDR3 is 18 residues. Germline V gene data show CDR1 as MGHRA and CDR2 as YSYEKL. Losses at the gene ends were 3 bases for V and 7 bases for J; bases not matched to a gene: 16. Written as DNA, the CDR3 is TGCGCCAGCAGCCACCCCATTGTTCGACAGGGGCGGGGCGGGGAGCTGTTTTTT. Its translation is CASSHPIVRQGRGGELFF.

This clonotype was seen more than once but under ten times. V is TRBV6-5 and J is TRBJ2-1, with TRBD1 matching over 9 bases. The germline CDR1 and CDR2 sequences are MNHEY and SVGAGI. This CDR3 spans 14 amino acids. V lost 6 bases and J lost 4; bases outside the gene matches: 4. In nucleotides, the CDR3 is TGTGCCAGCAGCCGGGACAGGGAGTACAATGAGCAGTTCTTC. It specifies CASSRDREYNEQFF.

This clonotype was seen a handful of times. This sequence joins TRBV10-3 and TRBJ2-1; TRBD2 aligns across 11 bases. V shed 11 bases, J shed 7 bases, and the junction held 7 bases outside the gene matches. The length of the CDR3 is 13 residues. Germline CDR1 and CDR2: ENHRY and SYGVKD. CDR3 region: CAVWTSGLNEQFF. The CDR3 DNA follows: TGTGCCGTCTGGACTAGCGGGTTAAATGAGCAGTTCTTC.

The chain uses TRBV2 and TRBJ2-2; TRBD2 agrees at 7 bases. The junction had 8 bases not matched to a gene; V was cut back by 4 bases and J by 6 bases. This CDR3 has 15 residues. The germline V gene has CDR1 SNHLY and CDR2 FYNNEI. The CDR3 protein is CASSVQTSFAGELFF. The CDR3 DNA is TGTGCCAGCAGTGTCCAGACTAGCTTCGCCGGGGAGCTGTTTTTT.

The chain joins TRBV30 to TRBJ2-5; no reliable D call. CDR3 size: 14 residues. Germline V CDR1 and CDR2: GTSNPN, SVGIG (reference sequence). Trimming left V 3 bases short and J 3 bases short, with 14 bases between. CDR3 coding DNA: TGTGCCTGGAGCCGCGTTAGGGAAGAAGAGACCCAGTACTTC. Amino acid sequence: CAWSRVREEETQYF.

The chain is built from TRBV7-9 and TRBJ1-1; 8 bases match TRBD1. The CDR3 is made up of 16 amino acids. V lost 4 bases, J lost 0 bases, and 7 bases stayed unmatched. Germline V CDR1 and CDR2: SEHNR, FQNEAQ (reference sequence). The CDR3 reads CASSSNRGGMNTEAFF. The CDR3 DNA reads TGTGCCAGCAGCTCAAACAGGGGGGGCATGAACACTGAAGCTTTCTTT.

The CDR3 coding sequence is TGTGCCAGCAGCTCCTATGGCAGGGCCGGCACAGATACGCAGTATTTT. Its protein product is CASSSYGRAGTDTQYF. The gene calls are TRBV7-8 and TRBJ2-3; TRBD1 might be the D (5 bases). Germline V gives CDR1 SGHVS, CDR2 FQNEAQ. V was clipped by 4 bases and J by 1 base, with 15 bases between them. This CDR3 is built from 16 residues.

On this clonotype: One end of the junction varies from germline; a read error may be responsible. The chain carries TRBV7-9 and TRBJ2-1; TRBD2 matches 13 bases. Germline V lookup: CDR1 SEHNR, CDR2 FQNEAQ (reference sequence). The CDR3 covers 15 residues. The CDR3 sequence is CAGSELAGGSNEQFF. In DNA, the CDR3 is TGTGCCGGCAGCGAACTAGCGGGGGGGTCAAATGAGCAGTTCTTC.

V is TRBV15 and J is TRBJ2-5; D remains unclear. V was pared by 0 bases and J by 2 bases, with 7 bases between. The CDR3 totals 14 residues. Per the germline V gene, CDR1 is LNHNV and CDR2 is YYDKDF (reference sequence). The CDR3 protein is CATSRDRTQETQYF. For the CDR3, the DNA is TGTGCCACCAGCAGAGATAGAACTCAAGAGACCCAGTACTTC.

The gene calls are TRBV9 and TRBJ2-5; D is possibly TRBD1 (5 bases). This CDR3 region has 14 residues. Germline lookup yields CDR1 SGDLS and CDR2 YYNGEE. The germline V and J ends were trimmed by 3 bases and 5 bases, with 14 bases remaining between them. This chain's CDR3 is CASSASGPPETQYF. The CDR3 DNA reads TGTGCCAGCAGCGCATCAGGGCCTCCGGAGACCCAGTACTTC.

CDR3 DNA sequence: TGTGCCAGCAGCAGGGACAGGGACTTACCCTCCTACGAGCAGTACTTC. It is translated as CASSRDRDLPSYEQYF. The V gene is TRBV11-2, the J gene TRBJ2-7, with 9 bases lining up with TRBD1. Germline lookup yields CDR1 SGHAT and CDR2 FQNNGV. This CDR3 has 16 amino acids. Unmatched junction bases numbered 8, after V lost 5 bases and J lost 0 bases.

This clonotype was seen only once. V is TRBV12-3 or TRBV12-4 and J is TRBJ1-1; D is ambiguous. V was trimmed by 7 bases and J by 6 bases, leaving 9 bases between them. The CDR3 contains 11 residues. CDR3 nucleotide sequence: TGTGCCAGCAACCGAGAGGCTGAAGCTTTCTTT. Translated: CASNREAEAFF.

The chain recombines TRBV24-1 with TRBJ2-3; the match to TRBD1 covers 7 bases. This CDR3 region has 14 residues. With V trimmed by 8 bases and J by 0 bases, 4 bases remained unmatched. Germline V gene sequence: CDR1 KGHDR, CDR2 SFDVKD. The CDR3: CATKQTGSTDTQYF. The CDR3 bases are TGTGCCACCAAGCAGACAGGGAGCACAGATACGCAGTATTTT.

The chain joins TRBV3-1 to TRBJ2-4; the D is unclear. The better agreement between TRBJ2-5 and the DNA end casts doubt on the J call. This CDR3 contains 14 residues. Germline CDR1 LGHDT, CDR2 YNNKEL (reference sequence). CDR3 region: CASSQGDTGETQYF. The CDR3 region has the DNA TGTGCCAGCAGCCAAGGCGACACCGGCGAGACCCAGTACTTC.

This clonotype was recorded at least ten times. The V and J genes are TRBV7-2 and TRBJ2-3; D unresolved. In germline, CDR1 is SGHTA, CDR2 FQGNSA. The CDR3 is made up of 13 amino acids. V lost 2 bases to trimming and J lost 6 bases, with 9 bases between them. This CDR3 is CASSLRLADTQYF. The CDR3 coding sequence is TGTGCCAGCAGCTTAAGGCTCGCGGATACGCAGTATTTT.

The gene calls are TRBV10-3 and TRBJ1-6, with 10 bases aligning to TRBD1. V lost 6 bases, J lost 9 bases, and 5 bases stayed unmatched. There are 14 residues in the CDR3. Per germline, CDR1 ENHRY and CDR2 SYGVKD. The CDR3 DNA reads TGTGCCATCAGGGACCGGGACAGGGGTTCACCCCTCCACTTT. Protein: CAIRDRDRGSPLHF.

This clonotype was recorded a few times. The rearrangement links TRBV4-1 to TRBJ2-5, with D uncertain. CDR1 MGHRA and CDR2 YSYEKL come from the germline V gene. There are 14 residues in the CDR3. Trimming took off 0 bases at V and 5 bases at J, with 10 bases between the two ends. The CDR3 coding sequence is TGCGCCAGCAGCCAAGATCAAGTAGAGGAGACCCAGTACTTC. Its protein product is CASSQDQVEETQYF.

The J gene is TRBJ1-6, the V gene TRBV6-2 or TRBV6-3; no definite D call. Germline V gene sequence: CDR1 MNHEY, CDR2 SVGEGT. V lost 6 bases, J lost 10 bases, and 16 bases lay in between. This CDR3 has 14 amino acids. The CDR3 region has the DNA TGTGCCAGCAGCCCGGGCGCCTCGTGGTCACCCCTCCACTTT. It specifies CASSPGASWSPLHF.